This paragraph covers one TCR beta chain sequence. Clones were read by immunoSEQ multiplex PCR, and TCRdb kept only the in-frame ones, dropping some. Of around 50,000 clones in the sample, 80% to 85% are singletons; the top ten hold roughly 1%. There are 13 residues in the CDR3. Germline CDR1 reads SGHNT; CDR2 reads YYREEE (reference sequence). Trimming pared 4 bases from V and 0 bases from J, leaving 7 bases between. The sort gate was single viable CD3+CD4+CD8-CD45RO+ cells for memory CD4+ T cells. The data originate from a study of memory CD4+ T cells and cytomegalovirus serostatus. The wider study: Of the healthy Belgian adults, under 10 were CMV seropositive and 20 to 30 seronegative.

Sequenced: memory CD4+ T cells from blood. This chain uses TRBV5-4 with TRBJ1-1, with D perhaps TRBD1 (5 bases). The TCR comes from an adult in good health and CMV-seronegative. The CDR3 reads CASSETVNTEAFF. CDR3 in DNA: TGTGCCAGCAGCGAGACAGTGAACACTGAAGCTTTCTTT.